This T cell receptor (beta chain) was sequenced during a study of spatial heterogeneity in lung cancer. Study findings and constraints: More often at tumor resection than at routine follow-up, ubiquitous expanded tumor TCRs were detected in the blood.

This sample's time point: sample taken at primary tumor resection. Patients with untreated early-stage non-small cell lung cancer, numbering 55 to 80, were the donors. Extraction of whole RNA from tumor, nontumor lung or frozen PBMC preceded unsorted sequencing. This clonotype was detected many times. Its antigen is undetermined. Trimming removed 4 bases from V and 6 bases from J, with 7 bases in between. There are 12 residues in the CDR3. Germline V gives CDR1 SGHNT, CDR2 YENEEA. TCRdb fed the 5' RACE reads into MiXCR, producing one record per CDR3 protein. This sample carries 23,000 or so distinct CDR3 sequences, approximately 4.8% of them seen once, and the ten largest clones take roughly 5.2%.

Sample: PBMCs, taken at surgery. The rearrangement joins TRBV11-3 to TRBJ2-1; D is ambiguous. The sequence derives from a male donor with early-stage non-small cell lung cancer. CDR3 coding DNA: TGTGCCAGCAGCTCTTGGGTCAATGAGCAGTTCTTC. Its translation: CASSSWVNEQFF.